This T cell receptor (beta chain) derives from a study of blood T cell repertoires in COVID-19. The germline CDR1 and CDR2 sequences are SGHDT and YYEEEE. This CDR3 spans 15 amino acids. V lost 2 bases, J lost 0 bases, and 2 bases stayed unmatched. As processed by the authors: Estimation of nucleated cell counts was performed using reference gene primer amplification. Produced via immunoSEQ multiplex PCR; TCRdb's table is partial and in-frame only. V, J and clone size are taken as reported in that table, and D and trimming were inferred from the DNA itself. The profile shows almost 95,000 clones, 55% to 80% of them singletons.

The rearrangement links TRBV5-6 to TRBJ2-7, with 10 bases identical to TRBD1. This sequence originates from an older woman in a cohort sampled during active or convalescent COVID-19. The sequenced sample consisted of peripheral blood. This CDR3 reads CASSFRTGGSYEQYF. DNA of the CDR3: TGTGCCAGCAGCTTCAGGACAGGGGGCTCCTACGAGCAGTACTTC.